By sample fraction, the clone carrying this T cell receptor beta chain is medium-sized (0.01 to 0.1%). Its antigen is unknown. UMIs were added to TCR cDNA along with a universal primer site when it was made by 5'RACE template switching. TCRdb re-called the 5' RACE reads through MiXCR, storing one row per CDR3 protein. The data show about 200,000 distinct CDR3 sequences, 2.5% to 3.5% seen once. After removal of 0 bases from V and 3 bases from J, the junction contained 1 base not matched to a gene. The CDR3 has 14 amino acids. From germline, CDR1 is SGHRS and CDR2 YFSETQ. These data are taken from a study of T cells after yellow fever vaccination. Study observations and caveats: The booster saw the reappearance of most primary-vaccination clones (around 96% CD4, almost 90% CD8). Abundant bulk-population clonotypes could contaminate the FACS-sorted repertoires. Shared CD4/CD8 clonotypes were a small share, likely from convergent recombination.

The material was CD4+ T cells sorted from PBMCs, obtained 10 days after the yellow fever booster vaccination. The receptor comes from a man between 18 and 35 years old who received the YFV17D yellow fever vaccine. The J gene is TRBJ2-7, the V gene TRBV5-1, with 9 bases matching TRBD2. Here the CDR3 reads CASSLETSGYEQYF. The CDR3 region has the DNA TGCGCCAGCAGCTTGGAGACTAGCGGCTACGAGCAGTACTTC.